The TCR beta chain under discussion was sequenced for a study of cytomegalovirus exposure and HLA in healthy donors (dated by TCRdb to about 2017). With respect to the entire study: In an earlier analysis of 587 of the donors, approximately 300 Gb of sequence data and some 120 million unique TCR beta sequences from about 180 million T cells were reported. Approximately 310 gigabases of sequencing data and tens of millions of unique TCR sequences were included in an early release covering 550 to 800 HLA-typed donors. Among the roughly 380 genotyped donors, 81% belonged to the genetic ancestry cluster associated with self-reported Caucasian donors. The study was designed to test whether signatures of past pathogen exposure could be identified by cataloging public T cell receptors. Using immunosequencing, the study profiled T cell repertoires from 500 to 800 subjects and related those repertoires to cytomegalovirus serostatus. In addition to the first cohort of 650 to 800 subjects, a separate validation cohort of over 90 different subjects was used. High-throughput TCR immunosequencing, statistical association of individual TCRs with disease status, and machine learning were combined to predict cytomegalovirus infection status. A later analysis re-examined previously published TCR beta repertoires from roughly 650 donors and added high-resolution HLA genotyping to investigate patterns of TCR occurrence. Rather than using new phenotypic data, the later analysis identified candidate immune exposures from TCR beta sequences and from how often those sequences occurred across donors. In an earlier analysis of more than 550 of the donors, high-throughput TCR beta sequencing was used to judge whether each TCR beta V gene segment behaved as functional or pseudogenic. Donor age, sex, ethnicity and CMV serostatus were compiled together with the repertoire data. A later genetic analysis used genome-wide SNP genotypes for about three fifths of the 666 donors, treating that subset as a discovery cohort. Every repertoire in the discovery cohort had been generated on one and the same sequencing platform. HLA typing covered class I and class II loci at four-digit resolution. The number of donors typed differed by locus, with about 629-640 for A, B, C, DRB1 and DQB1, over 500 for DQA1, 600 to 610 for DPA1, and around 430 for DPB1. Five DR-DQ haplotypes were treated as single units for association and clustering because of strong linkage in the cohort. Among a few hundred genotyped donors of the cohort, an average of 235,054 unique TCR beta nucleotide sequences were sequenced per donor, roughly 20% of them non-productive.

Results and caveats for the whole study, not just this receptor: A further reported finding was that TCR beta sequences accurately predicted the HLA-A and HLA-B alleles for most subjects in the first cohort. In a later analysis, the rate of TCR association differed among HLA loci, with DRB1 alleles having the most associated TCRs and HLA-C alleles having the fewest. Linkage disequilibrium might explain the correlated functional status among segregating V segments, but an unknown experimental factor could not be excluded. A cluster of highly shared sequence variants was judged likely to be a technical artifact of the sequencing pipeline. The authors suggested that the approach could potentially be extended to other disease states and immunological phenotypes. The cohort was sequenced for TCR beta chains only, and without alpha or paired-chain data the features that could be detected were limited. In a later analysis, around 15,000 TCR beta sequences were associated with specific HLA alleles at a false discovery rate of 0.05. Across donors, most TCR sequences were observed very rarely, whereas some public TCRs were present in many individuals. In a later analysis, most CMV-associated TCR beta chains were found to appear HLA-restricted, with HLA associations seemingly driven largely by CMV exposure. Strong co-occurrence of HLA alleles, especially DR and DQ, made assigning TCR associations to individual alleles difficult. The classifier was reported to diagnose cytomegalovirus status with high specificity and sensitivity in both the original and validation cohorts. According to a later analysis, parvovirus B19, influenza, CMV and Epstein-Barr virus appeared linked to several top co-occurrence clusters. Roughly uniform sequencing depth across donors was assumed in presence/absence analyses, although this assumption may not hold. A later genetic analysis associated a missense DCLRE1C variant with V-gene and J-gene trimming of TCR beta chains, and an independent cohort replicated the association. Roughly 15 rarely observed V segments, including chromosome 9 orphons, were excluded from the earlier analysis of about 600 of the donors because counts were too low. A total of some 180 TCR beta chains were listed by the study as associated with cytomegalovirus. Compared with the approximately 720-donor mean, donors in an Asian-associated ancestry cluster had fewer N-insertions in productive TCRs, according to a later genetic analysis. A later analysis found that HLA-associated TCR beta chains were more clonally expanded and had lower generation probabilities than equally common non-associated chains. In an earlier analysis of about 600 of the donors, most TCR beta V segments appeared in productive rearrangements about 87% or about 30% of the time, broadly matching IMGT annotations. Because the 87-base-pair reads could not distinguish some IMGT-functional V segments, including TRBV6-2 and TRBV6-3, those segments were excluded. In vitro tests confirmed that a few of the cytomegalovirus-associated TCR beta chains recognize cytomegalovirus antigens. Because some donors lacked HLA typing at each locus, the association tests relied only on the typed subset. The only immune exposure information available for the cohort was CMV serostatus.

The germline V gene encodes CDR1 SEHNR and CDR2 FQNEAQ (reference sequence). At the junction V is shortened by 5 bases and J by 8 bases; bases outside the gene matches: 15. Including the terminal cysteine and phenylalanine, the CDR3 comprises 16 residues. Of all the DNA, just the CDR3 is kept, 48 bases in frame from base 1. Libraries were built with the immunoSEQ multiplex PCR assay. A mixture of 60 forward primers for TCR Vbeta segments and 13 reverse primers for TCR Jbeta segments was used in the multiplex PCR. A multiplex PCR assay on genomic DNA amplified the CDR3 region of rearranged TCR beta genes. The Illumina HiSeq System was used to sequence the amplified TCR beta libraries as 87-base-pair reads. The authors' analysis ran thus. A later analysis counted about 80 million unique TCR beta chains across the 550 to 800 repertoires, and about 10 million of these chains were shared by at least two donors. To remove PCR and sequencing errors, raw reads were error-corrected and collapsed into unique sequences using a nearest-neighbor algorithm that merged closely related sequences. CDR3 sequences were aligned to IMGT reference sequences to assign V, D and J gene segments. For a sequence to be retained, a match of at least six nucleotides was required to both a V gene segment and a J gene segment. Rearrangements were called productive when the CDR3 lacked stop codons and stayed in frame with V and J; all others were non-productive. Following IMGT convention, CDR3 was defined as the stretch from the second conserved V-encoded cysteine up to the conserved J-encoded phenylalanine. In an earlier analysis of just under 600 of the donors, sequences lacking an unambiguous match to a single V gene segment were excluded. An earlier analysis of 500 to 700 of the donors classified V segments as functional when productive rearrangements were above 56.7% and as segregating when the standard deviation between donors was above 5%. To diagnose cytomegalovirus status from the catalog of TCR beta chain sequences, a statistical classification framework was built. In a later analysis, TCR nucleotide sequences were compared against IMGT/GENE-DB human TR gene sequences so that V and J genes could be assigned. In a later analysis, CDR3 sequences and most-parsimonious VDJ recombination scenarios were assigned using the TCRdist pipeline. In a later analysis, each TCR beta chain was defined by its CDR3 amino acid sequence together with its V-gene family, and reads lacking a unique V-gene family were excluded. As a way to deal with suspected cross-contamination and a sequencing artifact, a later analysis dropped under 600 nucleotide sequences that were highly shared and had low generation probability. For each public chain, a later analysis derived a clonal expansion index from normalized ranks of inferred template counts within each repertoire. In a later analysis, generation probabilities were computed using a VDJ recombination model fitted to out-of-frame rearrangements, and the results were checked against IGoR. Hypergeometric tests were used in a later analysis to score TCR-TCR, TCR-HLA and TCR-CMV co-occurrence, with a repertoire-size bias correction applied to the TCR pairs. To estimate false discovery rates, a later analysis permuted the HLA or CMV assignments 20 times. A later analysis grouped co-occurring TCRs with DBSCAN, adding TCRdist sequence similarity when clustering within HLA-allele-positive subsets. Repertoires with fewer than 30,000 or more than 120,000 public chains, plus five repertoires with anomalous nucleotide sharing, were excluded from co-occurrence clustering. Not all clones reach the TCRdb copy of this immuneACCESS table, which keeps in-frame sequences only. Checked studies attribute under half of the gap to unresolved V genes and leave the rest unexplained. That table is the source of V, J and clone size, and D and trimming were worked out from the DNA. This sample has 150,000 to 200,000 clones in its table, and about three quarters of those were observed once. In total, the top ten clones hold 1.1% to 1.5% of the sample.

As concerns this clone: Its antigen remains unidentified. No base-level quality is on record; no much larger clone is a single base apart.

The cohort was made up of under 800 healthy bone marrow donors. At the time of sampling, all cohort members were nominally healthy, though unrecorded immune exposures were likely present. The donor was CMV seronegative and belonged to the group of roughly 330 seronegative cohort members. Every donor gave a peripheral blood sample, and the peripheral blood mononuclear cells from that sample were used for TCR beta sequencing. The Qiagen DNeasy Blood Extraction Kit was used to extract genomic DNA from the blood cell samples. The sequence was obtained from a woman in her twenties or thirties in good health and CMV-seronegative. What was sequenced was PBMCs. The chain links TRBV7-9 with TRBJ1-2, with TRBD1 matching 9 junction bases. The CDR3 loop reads CASSPAVGQGRGGYTF. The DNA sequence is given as TGTGCCAGCAGCCCCGCCGTGGGACAGGGACGCGGGGGCTACACCTTC.